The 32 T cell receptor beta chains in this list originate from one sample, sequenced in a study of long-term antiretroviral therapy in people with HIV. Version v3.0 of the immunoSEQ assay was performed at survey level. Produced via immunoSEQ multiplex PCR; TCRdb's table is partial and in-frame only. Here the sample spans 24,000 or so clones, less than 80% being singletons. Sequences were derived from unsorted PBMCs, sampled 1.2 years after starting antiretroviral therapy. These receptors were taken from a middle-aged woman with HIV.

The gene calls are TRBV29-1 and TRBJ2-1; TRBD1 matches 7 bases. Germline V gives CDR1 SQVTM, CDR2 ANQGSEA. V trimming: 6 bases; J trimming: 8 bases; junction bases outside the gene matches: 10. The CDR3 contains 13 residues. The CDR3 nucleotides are TGCAGCGTGTGGTTGACAGGGTATTATGAGCAGTTCTTC. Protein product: CSVWLTGYYEQFF.

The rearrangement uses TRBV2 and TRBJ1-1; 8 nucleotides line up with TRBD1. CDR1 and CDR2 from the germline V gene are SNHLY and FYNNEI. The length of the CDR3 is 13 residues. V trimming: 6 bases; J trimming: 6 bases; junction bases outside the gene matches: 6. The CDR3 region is CASRATGGPEAFF. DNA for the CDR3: TGTGCCAGCAGAGCTACAGGGGGGCCTGAAGCTTTCTTT.

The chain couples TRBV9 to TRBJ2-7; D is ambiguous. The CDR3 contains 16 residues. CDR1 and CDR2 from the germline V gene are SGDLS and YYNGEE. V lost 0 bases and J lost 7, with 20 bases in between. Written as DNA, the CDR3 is TGTGCCAGCAGCGTAGAGGGCTGGACGGGTGCCGGGGAGCAGTACTTC. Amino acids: CASSVEGWTGAGEQYF.

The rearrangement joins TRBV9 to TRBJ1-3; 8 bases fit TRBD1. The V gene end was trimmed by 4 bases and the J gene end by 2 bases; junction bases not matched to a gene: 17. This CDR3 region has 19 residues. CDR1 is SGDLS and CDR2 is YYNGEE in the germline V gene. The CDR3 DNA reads TGTGCCAGCAGCCCTAGACCAGGGGGCGTCGTTAGGGCTGGAAACACCATATATTTT. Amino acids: CASSPRPGGVVRAGNTIYF.

The CDR3 region has the DNA TGTGCCAGCAGTCCTCCTAGCGGGAGAAGCGAGCAGTACTTC. Protein sequence: CASSPPSGRSEQYF. This chain links TRBV2 with TRBJ2-7, with 10 positions matching TRBD2. J was trimmed by 6 bases and V by 5 bases; bases with no gene match: 7. Germline-derived CDR1 and CDR2 are SNHLY and FYNNEI. The CDR3 contains 14 residues.

The CDR3 sequence is CASSPGGGYDYGYTF. The CDR3 nucleotides read TGCGCCAGCAGCCCCGGGGGGGGCTACGACTATGGCTACACCTTC. This chain uses TRBV4-3 with TRBJ1-2, with a tentative D call TRBD1 (6 bases). The CDR3 has 15 residues. With 4 bases removed from V and 3 bases from J, the gap between germline ends came to 15 bases. Germline V CDR1 and CDR2: LGHNA, YSLEER.

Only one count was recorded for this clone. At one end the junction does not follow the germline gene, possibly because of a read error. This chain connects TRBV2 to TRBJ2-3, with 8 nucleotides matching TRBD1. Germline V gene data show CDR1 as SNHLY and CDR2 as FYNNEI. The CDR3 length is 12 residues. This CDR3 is CASRDLDRALNF. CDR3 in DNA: TGTGCCAGCAGGGACCTGGACAGGGCTCTAAACTTT.

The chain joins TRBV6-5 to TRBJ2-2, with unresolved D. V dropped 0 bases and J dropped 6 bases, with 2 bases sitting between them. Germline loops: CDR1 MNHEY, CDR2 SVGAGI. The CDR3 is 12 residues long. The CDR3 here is CASSYSAGELFF. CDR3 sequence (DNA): TGTGCCAGCAGTTACTCGGCCGGGGAGCTGTTTTTT.

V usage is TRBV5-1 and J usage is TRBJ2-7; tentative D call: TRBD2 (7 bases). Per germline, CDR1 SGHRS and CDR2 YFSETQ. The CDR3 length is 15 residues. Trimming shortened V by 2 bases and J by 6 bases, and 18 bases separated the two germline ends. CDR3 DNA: TGCGCCAGCAGCTTAACGTCTAGCGGCAGGGGCGAGCAGTACTTC. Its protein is CASSLTSSGRGEQYF.

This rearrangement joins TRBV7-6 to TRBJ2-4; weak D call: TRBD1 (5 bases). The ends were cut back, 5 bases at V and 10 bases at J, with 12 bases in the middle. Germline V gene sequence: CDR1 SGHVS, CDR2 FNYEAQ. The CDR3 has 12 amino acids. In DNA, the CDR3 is TGTGCCAGCAGCGCTGACAGTTTAATTCAGTACTTC. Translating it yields CASSADSLIQYF.

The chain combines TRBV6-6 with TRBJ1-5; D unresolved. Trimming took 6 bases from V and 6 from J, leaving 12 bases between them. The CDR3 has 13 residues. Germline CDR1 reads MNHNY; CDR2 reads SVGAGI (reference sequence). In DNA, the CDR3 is TGTGCCAGCAGCCAGGACGGACCTCAGCCCCAGCATTTT. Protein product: CASSQDGPQPQHF.

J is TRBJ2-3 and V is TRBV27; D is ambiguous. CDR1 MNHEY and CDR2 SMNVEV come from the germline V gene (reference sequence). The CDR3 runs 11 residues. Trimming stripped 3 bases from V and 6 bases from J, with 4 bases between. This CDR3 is CASSLRDTQYF. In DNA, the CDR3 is TGTGCCAGCAGTTTGAGGGATACGCAGTATTTT.

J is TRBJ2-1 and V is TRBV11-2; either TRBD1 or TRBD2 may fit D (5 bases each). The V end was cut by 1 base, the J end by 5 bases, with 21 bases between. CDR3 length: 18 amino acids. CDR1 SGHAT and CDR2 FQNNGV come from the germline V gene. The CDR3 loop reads CASSLVGDRRGPNNEQFF. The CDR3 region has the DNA TGTGCCAGCAGCTTAGTTGGTGATCGCCGGGGCCCCAACAATGAGCAGTTCTTC.

The CDR3 here is CASSLTTSGEETQYF. DNA for the CDR3: TGCGCCAGCAGCTTGACGACTAGCGGGGAGGAGACCCAGTACTTC. V usage is TRBV5-1 and J usage is TRBJ2-5; 11 bases are shared with TRBD2. Trimming removed 1 base from V and 5 bases from J; junction bases left unmatched: 4. Germline V gives CDR1 SGHRS, CDR2 YFSETQ. The CDR3 contains 15 residues. The whole variable domain, remainder taken from reference TRBV5-1 and TRBJ2-5, is KAGVTQTPRYLIKTRGQQVTLSCSPISGHRSVSWYQQTPGQGLQFLFEYFSETQRNKGNFPGRFSGRQFSNSRSEMNVSTLELGDSALYLCASSLTTSGEETQYFGPGTRLLVL.

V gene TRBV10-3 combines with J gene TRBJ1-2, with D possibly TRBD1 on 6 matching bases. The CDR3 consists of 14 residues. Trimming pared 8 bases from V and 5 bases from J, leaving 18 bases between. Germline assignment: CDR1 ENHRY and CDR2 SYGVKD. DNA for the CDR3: TGTGCCATCGGGGCCTGGGGGGGGGCTTATGGCTACACCTTC. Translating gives CAIGAWGGAYGYTF.

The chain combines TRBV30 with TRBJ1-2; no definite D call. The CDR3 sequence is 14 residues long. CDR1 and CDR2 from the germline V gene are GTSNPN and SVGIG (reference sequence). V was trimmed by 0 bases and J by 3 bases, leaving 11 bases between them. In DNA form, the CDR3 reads TGTGCCTGGAGTGTACAGCTCTTGTACTATGGCTACACCTTC. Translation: CAWSVQLLYYGYTF.

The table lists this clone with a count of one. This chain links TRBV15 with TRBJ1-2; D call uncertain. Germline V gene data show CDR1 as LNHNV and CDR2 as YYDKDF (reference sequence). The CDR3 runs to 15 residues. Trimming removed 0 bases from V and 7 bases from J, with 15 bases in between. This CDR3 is CATSRDRGQLPGYTF. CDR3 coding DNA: TGTGCCACCAGCAGAGATAGAGGCCAGCTTCCTGGCTACACCTTC.

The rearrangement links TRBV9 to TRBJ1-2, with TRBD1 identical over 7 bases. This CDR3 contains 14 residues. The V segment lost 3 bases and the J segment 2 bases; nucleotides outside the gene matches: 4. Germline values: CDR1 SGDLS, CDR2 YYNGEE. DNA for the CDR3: TGTGCCAGCAGCGGACAACAGGGGAACTATGGCTACACCTTC. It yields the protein CASSGQQGNYGYTF.

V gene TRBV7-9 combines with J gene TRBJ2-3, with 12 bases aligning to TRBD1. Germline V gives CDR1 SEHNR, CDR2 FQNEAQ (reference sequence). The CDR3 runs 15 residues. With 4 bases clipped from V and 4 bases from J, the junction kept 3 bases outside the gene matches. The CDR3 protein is CASSWGQGASDTQYF. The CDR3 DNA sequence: TGTGCCAGCAGCTGGGGACAGGGGGCGTCAGATACGCAGTATTTT.

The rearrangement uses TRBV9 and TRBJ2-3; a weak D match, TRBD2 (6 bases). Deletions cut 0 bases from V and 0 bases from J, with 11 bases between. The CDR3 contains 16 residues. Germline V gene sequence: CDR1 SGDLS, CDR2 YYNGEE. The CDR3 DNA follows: TGTGCCAGCAGCGTAGAGGTGGGGGGAAGCACAGATACGCAGTATTTT. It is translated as CASSVEVGGSTDTQYF.

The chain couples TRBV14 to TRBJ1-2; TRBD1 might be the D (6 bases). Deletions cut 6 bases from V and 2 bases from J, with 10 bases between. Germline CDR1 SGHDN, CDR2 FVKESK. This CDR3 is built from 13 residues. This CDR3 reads CASSQQGNYGYTF. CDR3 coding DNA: TGTGCCAGCAGTCAGCAGGGGAACTATGGCTACACCTTC. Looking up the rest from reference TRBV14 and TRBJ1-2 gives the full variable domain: EAGVTQFPSHSVIEKGQTVTLRCDPISGHDNLYWYRRVMGKEIKFLLHFVKESKQDESGMPNNRFLAERTGGTYSTLKVQPAELEDSGVYFCASSQQGNYGYTFGSGTRLTVV.

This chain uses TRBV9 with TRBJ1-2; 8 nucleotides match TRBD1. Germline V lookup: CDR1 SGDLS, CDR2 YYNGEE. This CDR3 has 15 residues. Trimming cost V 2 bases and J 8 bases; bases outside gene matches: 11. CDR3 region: CASSVGQDRDMGYTF. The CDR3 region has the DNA TGTGCCAGCAGCGTTGGCCAGGACAGGGATATGGGCTACACCTTC.

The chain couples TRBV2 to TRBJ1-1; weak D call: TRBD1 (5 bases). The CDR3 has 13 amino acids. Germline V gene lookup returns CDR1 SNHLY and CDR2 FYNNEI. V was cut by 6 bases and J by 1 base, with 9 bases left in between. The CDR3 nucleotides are TGTGCCAGCAGGCCGACAGAGAACACTGAAGCTTTCTTT. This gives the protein CASRPTENTEAFF.

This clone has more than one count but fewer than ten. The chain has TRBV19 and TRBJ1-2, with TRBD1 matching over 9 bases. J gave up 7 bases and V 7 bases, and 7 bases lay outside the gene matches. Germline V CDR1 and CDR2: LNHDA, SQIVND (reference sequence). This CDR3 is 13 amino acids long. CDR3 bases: TGTGCCAGTACCCTGGGACAGGGTGTTGGCTACACCTTC. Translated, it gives CASTLGQGVGYTF.

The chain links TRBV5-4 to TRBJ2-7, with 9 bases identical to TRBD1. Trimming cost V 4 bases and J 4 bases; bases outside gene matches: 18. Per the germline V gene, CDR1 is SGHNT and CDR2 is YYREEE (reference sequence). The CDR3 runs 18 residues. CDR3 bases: TGTGCCAGCAGCAAGGGGCCTTCGGACAGGGGAATCGTTTACGAGCAGTACTTC. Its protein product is CASSKGPSDRGIVYEQYF.

The CDR3 loop reads CASSQPGRGEKLFF. The CDR3 region has the DNA TGTGCCAGCAGCCAACCGGGACGGGGGGAAAAACTGTTTTTT. The chain joins TRBV4-2 to TRBJ1-4; a weak D match, TRBD1 (5 bases). The CDR3 has 14 residues. Trimming removed 2 bases from V and 8 bases from J, with 12 bases in between. CDR1 and CDR2 (germline): LGHNA, YNFKEQ.

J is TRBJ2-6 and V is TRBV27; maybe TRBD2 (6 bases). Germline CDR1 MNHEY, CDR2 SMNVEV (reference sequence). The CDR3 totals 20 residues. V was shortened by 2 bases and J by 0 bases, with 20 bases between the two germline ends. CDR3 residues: CASSLRGVGLGLSGANVLTF. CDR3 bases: TGTGCCAGCAGTTTAAGGGGAGTGGGATTGGGACTCTCTGGGGCCAACGTCCTGACTTTC.

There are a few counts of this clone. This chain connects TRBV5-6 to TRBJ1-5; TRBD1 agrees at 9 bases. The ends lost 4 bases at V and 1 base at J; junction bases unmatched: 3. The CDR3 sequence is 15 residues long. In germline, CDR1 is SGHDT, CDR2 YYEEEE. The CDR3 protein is CASSLGQGSNQPQHF. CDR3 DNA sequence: TGTGCCAGCAGCCTCGGACAGGGGAGCAATCAGCCCCAGCATTTT.

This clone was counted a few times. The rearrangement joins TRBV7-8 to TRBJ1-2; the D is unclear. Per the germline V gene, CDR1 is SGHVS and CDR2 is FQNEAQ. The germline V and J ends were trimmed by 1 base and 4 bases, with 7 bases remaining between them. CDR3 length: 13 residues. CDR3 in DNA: TGTGCCAGCAGCTTAGTAGGGAGCTATGGCTACACCTTC. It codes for CASSLVGSYGYTF. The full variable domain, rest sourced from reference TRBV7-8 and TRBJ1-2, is GAGVSQSPRYKVAKRGQDVALRCDPISGHVSLFWYQQALGQGPEFLTYFQNEAQLDKSGLPSDRFFAERPEGSVSTLKIQRTQQEDSAVYLCASSLVGSYGYTFGSGTRLTVV.

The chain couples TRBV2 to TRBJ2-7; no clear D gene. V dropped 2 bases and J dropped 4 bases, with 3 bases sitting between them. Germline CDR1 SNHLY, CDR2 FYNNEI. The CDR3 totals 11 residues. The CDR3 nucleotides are TGTGCCAGCAGTGAATGGTACGAGCAGTACTTC. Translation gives CASSEWYEQYF. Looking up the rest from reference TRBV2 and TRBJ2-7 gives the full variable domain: EPEVTQTPSHQVTQMGQEVILRCVPISNHLYFYWYRQILGQKVEFLVSFYNNEISEKSEIFDDQFSVERPDGSNFTLKIRSTKLEDSAMYFCASSEWYEQYFGPGTRLTVT.

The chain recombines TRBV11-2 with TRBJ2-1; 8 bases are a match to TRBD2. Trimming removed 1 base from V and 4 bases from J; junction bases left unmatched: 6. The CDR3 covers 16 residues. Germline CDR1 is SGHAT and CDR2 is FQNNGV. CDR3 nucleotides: TGTGCCAGCAGCTTAGGAGGAGCGGGAGTATACAATGAGCAGTTCTTC. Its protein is CASSLGGAGVYNEQFF.

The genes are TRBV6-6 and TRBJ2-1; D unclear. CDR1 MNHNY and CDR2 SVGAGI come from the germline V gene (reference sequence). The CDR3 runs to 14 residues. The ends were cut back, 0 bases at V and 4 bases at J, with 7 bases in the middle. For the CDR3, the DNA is TGTGCCAGCAGTTACTCTCGGGTGTACAATGAGCAGTTCTTC. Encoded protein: CASSYSRVYNEQFF.